This T cell receptor beta chain emerged from a study of T cell repertoires in cytomegalovirus infection. Overall study context: Matching HLA type, along with CMV infection, was indicated by public TCR beta signatures.

Trimming removed 1 base at V and 4 bases at J, with 0 bases between. CDR1 is LNHNV, CDR2 YYDKDF, per germline (reference sequence). The CDR3 extends over 11 amino acids. This clonotype appeared a single time. What it recognizes is unknown. Study findings and constraints: People with CMV and the relevant HLA were identified by cumulative public TCR beta family frequency.

A single record per CDR3 protein comes from TCRdb applying MiXCR to the reads. In the table there are 830,000 or so distinct CDR3 sequences, roughly 33% of which are singletons. The starting material was cultured CD8+ T cells from PBMCs, obtained from culture after CMV antigen stimulation. This sequence joins TRBV15 and TRBJ2-3; D unclear. This clonotype was sampled from a human donor in good health (CMV status not recorded). Some clones in this sample may be carry-over from other donors' samples. Here the CDR3 DNA reads TGTGCCACCAGCAGAGCAGATACGCAGTATTTT. Translated: CATSRADTQYF.